The 14 T cell receptor beta chains below were found in one sample sequenced in a study of blood T cell repertoires in COVID-19. TCRdb's copy holds only in-frame clones and misses some; the assay was immunoSEQ multiplex PCR. The sample records some 80,000 clones, under 90% being singletons. The sequenced sample consisted of peripheral blood. Receptors originate from a woman aged 40 to 55 with active or convalescent COVID-19.

The gene calls are TRBV11-2 and TRBJ2-2, with D possibly TRBD1 on 5 matching bases. This CDR3 spans 15 amino acids. CDR1 and CDR2 from the germline V gene are SGHAT and FQNNGV. V was shortened by 1 base and J by 1 base, with 7 bases between the two germline ends. CDR3 residues: CASSLVGVNTGELFF. The CDR3 DNA is TGTGCCAGCAGCTTAGTAGGGGTGAACACCGGGGAGCTGTTTTTT.

In nucleotides, the CDR3 is TGTGCCAGCAGCTTAGTCGGACTCCTCTCCTACGAGCAGTACTTC. Protein product: CASSLVGLLSYEQYF. The gene calls are TRBV7-3 and TRBJ2-7; D possibly corresponds to TRBD2 (5 bases). Deletions cut 2 bases from V and 0 bases from J, with 11 bases between. Germline CDR1 and CDR2: SGHTA and FQGTGA. The CDR3 spans 15 residues.

The chain links TRBV9 to TRBJ1-3, with D perhaps TRBD1 (5 bases). V gave up 3 bases and J gave up 0 bases, with 10 bases separating them. The CDR3 spans 15 residues. CDR1 and CDR2 (germline): SGDLS, YYNGEE. The CDR3: CASSGTGTSGNTIYF. DNA of the CDR3: TGTGCCAGCAGCGGAACAGGAACCTCTGGAAACACCATATATTTT.

The chain recombines TRBV29-1 with TRBJ2-7, with 10 bases that match TRBD1. V shed 7 bases, J shed 3 bases, and the junction held 6 bases outside the gene matches. The CDR3 spans 13 residues. Germline V gene data show CDR1 as SQVTM and CDR2 as ANQGSEA. This chain's CDR3 is CSATGTGVYEQYF. CDR3 sequence (DNA): TGCAGCGCTACCGGGACAGGGGTCTACGAGCAGTACTTC.

This clone came up once. V gene TRBV19 combines with J gene TRBJ1-1; tentative D call: TRBD1 (6 bases). CDR3 length equals 14 residues. Trimming removed 4 bases at V and 0 bases at J, with 9 bases between. CDR1 and CDR2 from the germline V gene are LNHDA and SQIVND (reference sequence). For the CDR3, the DNA is TGTGCCAGTAGTAACAGGGAACTGAACACTGAAGCTTTCTTT. Protein sequence: CASSNRELNTEAFF.

The rearrangement uses TRBV11-2 and TRBJ1-2, with a tentative D call TRBD1 (6 bases). Germline V gives CDR1 SGHAT, CDR2 FQNNGV. The CDR3 runs to 13 residues. V was clipped by 4 bases and J by 5 bases, with 11 bases between them. The DNA of the CDR3 is TGTGCCAGCAGCTCGGACAGCATTTATGGCTACACCTTC. Residues: CASSSDSIYGYTF.

This chain uses TRBV5-1 with TRBJ2-7; 7 bases map to TRBD2. There are 18 residues in the CDR3. V was clipped by 1 base and J by 3 bases; unmatched bases: 16. The germline CDR1 and CDR2 sequences are SGHRS and YFSETQ. The CDR3 region is CASSLPMERIGRDYEQYF. The CDR3 nucleotides are TGCGCCAGCAGCTTGCCAATGGAGCGGATAGGGAGGGACTACGAGCAGTACTTC. Full variable domain (outside the CDR3, taken from reference TRBV5-1 and TRBJ2-7): KAGVTQTPRYLIKTRGQQVTLSCSPISGHRSVSWYQQTPGQGLQFLFEYFSETQRNKGNFPGRFSGRQFSNSRSEMNVSTLELGDSALYLCASSLPMERIGRDYEQYFGPGTRLTVT.

The V gene is TRBV3-1 (or the pseudogene TRBV3-2), the J gene TRBJ2-2; 9 bases match TRBD2. Germline V CDR1 and CDR2: LGHDT, YNNKEL (reference sequence). With 3 bases clipped from V and 7 bases from J, the junction kept 6 bases outside the gene matches. The CDR3 length is 15 residues. Here the CDR3 DNA reads TGTGCCAGCAGCCAGAGACTAGCGGTTGGCGGGGAGCTGTTTTTT. Encoded protein: CASSQRLAVGGELFF.

The rearrangement joins TRBV28 to TRBJ1-2; D unclear. The germline gives CDR1 MDHEN, CDR2 SYDVKM. V gave up 0 bases and J gave up 1 base, with 15 bases separating them. This CDR3 is built from 17 residues. DNA for the CDR3: TGTGCCAGCAGTTTATGGGCGGGTACGGACTATAACTATGGCTACACCTTC. Its protein is CASSLWAGTDYNYGYTF.

CDR3: CASSGGVQETQYF. In DNA form, the CDR3 reads TGTGCCAGCAGCGGAGGAGTCCAAGAGACCCAGTACTTC. The chain carries TRBV28 and TRBJ2-5; tentatively, D is TRBD2 (5 bases). The CDR3 spans 13 residues. V lost 6 bases and J lost 1, with 9 bases in between. The germline CDR1 and CDR2 sequences are MDHEN and SYDVKM.

The rearrangement links TRBV4-3 to TRBJ2-7, with 11 bases fitting TRBD2. The CDR3 sequence is 16 residues long. The germline gives CDR1 LGHNA, CDR2 YSLEER. V shed 0 bases and J 6 bases; nucleotides not matched to a gene: 7. In DNA, the CDR3 is TGCGCCAGCAGCCAAGATCTCCTAGCGGGGGGATCCGAGCAGTACTTC. It translates to CASSQDLLAGGSEQYF.

The gene calls are TRBV4-2 and TRBJ2-1; possible D gene TRBD2, 6 bases. V was cut by 1 base and J by 2 bases, with 12 bases left in between. Germline loops: CDR1 LGHNA, CDR2 YNFKEQ. This CDR3 region has 16 residues. The CDR3 DNA reads as TGTGCCAGCAGCCAAGCGGACGGGGGACCCTACAATGAGCAGTTCTTC. This encodes CASSQADGGPYNEQFF.

This clone was seen only a few times. Other DNA sequences within the sample encode an identical CDR3. The chain combines TRBV30 with TRBJ1-5, with 8 bases identical to TRBD1. Germline values: CDR1 GTSNPN, CDR2 SVGIG (reference sequence). The length of the CDR3 is 13 residues. With 2 bases clipped from V and 5 bases from J, the junction kept 2 bases outside the gene matches. In DNA, the CDR3 is TGTGCCTGGAGTCCGACAGGGGATCAGCCCCAGCATTTT. Amino acids: CAWSPTGDQPQHF.

The chain links TRBV6-5 to TRBJ2-7; 10 positions match TRBD1. Germline assignment: CDR1 MNHEY and CDR2 SVGAGI. The CDR3 is 15 amino acids. The trim removed 6 bases at V and 2 bases at J, leaving 7 bases unmatched. The CDR3 here is CASSRDRGITYEQYF. The CDR3 DNA reads as TGTGCCAGCAGCCGGGACAGGGGAATAACCTACGAGCAGTACTTC.